These 9 T cell receptor beta chains were all obtained from the same sample, sequenced in a study of shared clonotypes between healthy human individuals. Repertoires were generated with immunoSEQ multiplex PCR, while TCRdb's copy carries only in-frame clones and drops some. The sample has about 2.4 million clones; approximately 92% are singletons. Sequences were obtained from naive CD4+ T cells sorted from blood. Subset: CD45RA+ positively selected. The receptors shown here come from a man between 18 and 35 years old in good health.

The chain joins TRBV19 to TRBJ1-2, with a weak D call TRBD1 (5 bases). Trimming stripped 7 bases from V and 2 bases from J, with 20 bases between. CDR3 length: 16 amino acids. The germline V gene has CDR1 LNHDA and CDR2 SQIVND (reference sequence). The CDR3 nucleotides read TGTGCCAGTACCCCGGGACGAGGGGCGAAGAACTATGGCTACACCTTC. It specifies CASTPGRGAKNYGYTF.

This chain connects TRBV7-9 to TRBJ2-3; 8 bases agree with TRBD1. V was clipped by 2 bases and J by 2 bases; unmatched bases: 9. The CDR3 consists of 17 residues. CDR1 and CDR2 (germline): SEHNR, FQNEAQ (reference sequence). This CDR3 is CASSLIGRTGHTDTQYF. As DNA, the CDR3 is TGTGCCAGCAGCTTAATTGGCCGGACAGGGCACACAGATACGCAGTATTTT. Supplemented by reference TRBV7-9 and TRBJ2-3, the full variable domain reads DTGVSQNPRHKITKRGQNVTFRCDPISEHNRLYWYRQTLGQGPEFLTYFQNEAQLEKSRLLSDRFSAERPKGSFSTLEIQRTEQGDSAMYLCASSLIGRTGHTDTQYFGPGTRLTVL.

The CDR3 region has the DNA TGTGCCAGCTCGACGGGACTAGCGGTTTTCTCTGGGGCCAACGTCCTGACTTTC. It specifies CASSTGLAVFSGANVLTF. J is TRBJ2-6 and V is TRBV18, with TRBD2 matching 11 bases. Germline V gives CDR1 KGHSH, CDR2 LQKENI. Trimming removed 6 bases from V and 0 bases from J; junction bases left unmatched: 7. The CDR3 length is 18 residues.

The rearrangement links TRBV7-9 to TRBJ2-7; the D is unclear. From germline, CDR1 is SEHNR and CDR2 FQNEAQ (reference sequence). Trimming took off 5 bases at V and 0 bases at J, with 17 bases between the two ends. CDR3 length: 16 amino acids. CDR3 nucleotides: TGTGCCAGCAGCATTTCTCCGGGTCCCAGCTCCTACGAGCAGTACTTC. Residues: CASSISPGPSSYEQYF.

CDR3 sequence reads: CASSPNIGSMNTEAFF. CDR3 nucleotide sequence: TGTGCCAGCTCACCGAATATTGGGAGCATGAACACTGAAGCTTTCTTT. J is TRBJ1-1 and V is TRBV18; D is unresolved. Germline CDR1 and CDR2: KGHSH and LQKENI. CDR3 length: 16 residues. The V gene lost 3 bases and the J gene lost 0 bases, with 14 bases spanning the gap.

This rearrangement joins TRBV9 to TRBJ1-6; 9 nucleotides line up with TRBD1. The J segment lost 10 bases and the V segment lost 2 bases, leaving 4 bases of the junction unmatched. Germline V CDR1 and CDR2: SGDLS, YYNGEE. CDR3 size: 14 residues. The CDR3 here is CASSVDRGRSPLHF. CDR3 coding DNA: TGTGCCAGCAGCGTGGACAGGGGAAGGTCACCCCTCCACTTT.

V gene TRBV6-6 combines with J gene TRBJ1-4; D gene unclear. The V gene lost 5 bases and the J gene lost 10 bases, with 14 bases spanning the gap. The germline V gene encodes CDR1 MNHNY and CDR2 SVGAGI (reference sequence). This CDR3 has 13 amino acids. CDR3 bases: TGTGCCAGCAGTCCTCACGCTGAGGGAAAACTGTTTTTT. This gives the protein CASSPHAEGKLFF.

This chain uses TRBV27 with TRBJ2-1, with unresolved D. Trimming took 6 bases from V and 0 from J, leaving 18 bases between them. CDR3 size: 17 residues. CDR1 is MNHEY and CDR2 is SMNVEV in the germline V gene (reference sequence). CDR3 nucleotides: TGTGCCAGCAGCAGCTTATTCGACTGGAGCTCCTACAATGAGCAGTTCTTC. It codes for CASSSLFDWSSYNEQFF.

This clone has a handful of counts. The chain uses TRBV2 and TRBJ1-1; the D is unclear. Germline-derived CDR1 and CDR2 are SNHLY and FYNNEI. Trimming shortened V by 5 bases and J by 1 base, and 8 bases separated the two germline ends. The CDR3 totals 13 residues. The CDR3 region is CASSRNGNTEAFF. Here the CDR3 DNA reads TGTGCCAGCAGTAGGAATGGGAACACTGAAGCTTTCTTT.